These 8 T cell receptor beta chains originate from one sample sequenced in a study of T cell responses to AZD1222 COVID-19 vaccine. Measured with immunoSEQ multiplex PCR; TCRdb has only the in-frame clones, and not every one. The sample consists of 90,000 to 110,000 clones, approximately 87% of them appearing once. Sequencing used peripheral blood, obtained on day 0 of AZD1222 vaccination. All receptors derive from an adult in good health.

This clone was seen a single time. The CDR3 sequence: CASSLAGGLNEQFF. CDR3 bases: TGCGCCAGCAGCTTAGCGGGAGGGTTGAATGAGCAGTTCTTC. The V and J genes are TRBV5-1 and TRBJ2-1, with 10 bases lining up with TRBD2. The CDR3 covers 14 residues. With V trimmed by 2 bases and J by 7 bases, 3 bases remained unmatched. Germline V CDR1 and CDR2: SGHRS, YFSETQ.

This chain links TRBV5-1 with TRBJ1-2; tentatively, D is TRBD1 (5 bases). Trimming pared 4 bases from V and 2 bases from J, leaving 12 bases between. CDR1 and CDR2 from the germline V gene are SGHRS and YFSETQ. The CDR3 extends over 14 amino acids. The CDR3 protein is CASSPDIRNYGYTF. CDR3 bases: TGCGCCAGCAGCCCGGACATCAGGAACTATGGCTACACCTTC.

V usage is TRBV6-5 and J usage is TRBJ2-1; 10 bases map to TRBD2. This CDR3 region has 15 residues. V shed 5 bases, J shed 8 bases, and the junction held 9 bases outside the gene matches. The V gene's germline CDR1 is MNHEY and CDR2 SVGAGI. The CDR3 DNA sequence: TGTGCCAGCAGTCAGAGCAGCGGGACTAGCGATGAGCAGTTCTTC. Translation: CASSQSSGTSDEQFF.

The chain carries TRBV28 and TRBJ1-5; 7 bases line up with TRBD1. Germline V CDR1 and CDR2: MDHEN, SYDVKM. This CDR3 contains 16 residues. Trimming removed 6 bases from V and 4 bases from J; junction bases left unmatched: 12. The CDR3 protein is CASSHLAGQSNQPQHF. In DNA, the CDR3 is TGTGCCAGCAGCCACCTCGCGGGACAGTCTAATCAGCCCCAGCATTTT.

This clone came up a few times. The genes are TRBV1 and TRBJ2-3. TRBV1 is noted as a pseudogene. The CDR3 runs to 15 residues. The CDR3 protein is CTSSQGGLYTDTQYF. CDR3 DNA sequence: TGCACCAGCAGCCAGGGGGGCCTTTACACAGATACGCAGTATTTT.

This chain connects TRBV12-3 or TRBV12-4 to TRBJ1-2, with D possibly TRBD1 on 5 matching bases. The V and J ends lost 3 bases and 6 bases respectively, with 8 bases between them. This CDR3 region has 12 residues. CDR3 region: CASSLRGDGYTF. The CDR3 DNA is TGTGCCAGCAGTTTGAGAGGGGATGGCTACACCTTC.

The chain carries TRBV7-2 and TRBJ2-5; unclear D gene. This CDR3 is 13 amino acids long. Germline V CDR1 and CDR2: SGHTA, FQGNSA. Trimming stripped 2 bases from V and 5 bases from J, with 9 bases between. In nucleotides, the CDR3 is TGTGCCAGCAGCTTATCCCGTCGTGAGACCCAGTACTTC. It is translated as CASSLSRRETQYF.

This chain connects TRBV9 to TRBJ2-3; D tentatively reads TRBD1 or TRBD2 (5 bases each). The CDR3 has 15 residues. V lost 4 bases and J lost 1, with 13 bases in between. The germline V gene has CDR1 SGDLS and CDR2 YYNGEE. The CDR3 DNA reads as TGTGCCAGCAGCCTTAGAGGGGCGCGCACAGATACGCAGTATTTT. Amino acid sequence: CASSLRGARTDTQYF.